These 11 T cell receptor beta chains were all obtained from the same sample, sequenced in a study of T-cell reconstitution after alpha-beta-depleted transplantation in children. Unique molecular identifiers were incorporated when the TCRbeta library was constructed. One entry per CDR3 protein results from TCRdb running MiXCR on the PCR reads. This sample yields under 400,000 distinct CDR3 sequences, of which roughly 21% are seen a single time; 10% to 11% belongs to the top ten. This specimen was PBMCs, mostly from graft donor cells, taken 180 days after TCRalphabeta/CD19-depleted stem cell transplant. The receptors were sampled from a male patient under 18 who had a stem cell transplant for acute lymphoblastic leukemia, so the T cells may come from the graft donor.

CDR3: CASSLGLAGIDEQFF. As DNA, the CDR3 is TGTGCCAGCAGTTTGGGACTAGCGGGAATCGATGAGCAGTTCTTC. The chain combines TRBV12-3 or TRBV12-4 with TRBJ2-1; 13 nucleotides align to TRBD2. V was clipped by 3 bases and J by 8 bases; unmatched bases: 4. The CDR3 covers 15 residues.

The chain has TRBV20-1 and TRBJ1-4; no reliable D call. V shed 2 bases and J shed 10 bases, with 14 bases lying between them. The CDR3 spans 13 residues. Germline lookup yields CDR1 DFQATT and CDR2 SNEGSKA (reference sequence). CDR3 DNA sequence: TGCAGTGCTAGACTCCCCTGGGCGCGAAAACTGTTTTTT. It specifies CSARLPWARKLFF.

The V call is TRBV14, the J call TRBJ1-5; maybe TRBD1 (6 bases). The CDR3 is 15 residues long. Germline CDR1 SGHDN, CDR2 FVKESK. With 4 bases removed from V and 6 bases from J, the gap between germline ends came to 16 bases. CDR3 sequence reads: CASSRHREAVQPQHF. CDR3 DNA sequence: TGTGCCAGCAGCCGCCACAGGGAGGCCGTTCAGCCCCAGCATTTT.

The chain is built from TRBV18 and TRBJ2-1; D is possibly TRBD2 (6 bases). V lost 1 base and J lost 10, with 8 bases in between. From germline, CDR1 is KGHSH and CDR2 LQKENI. The CDR3 sequence is 12 residues long. The CDR3 spells CASSPQGGEQFF. The CDR3, as DNA: TGTGCCAGCTCACCACAGGGAGGCGAGCAGTTCTTC.

This clonotype was seen once. This rearrangement joins TRBV20-1 to TRBJ2-1; 9 nucleotides line up with TRBD2. The CDR3 contains 15 residues. Germline V lookup: CDR1 DFQATT, CDR2 SNEGSKA (reference sequence). Losses at the gene ends were 1 base for V and 6 bases for J; bases not matched to a gene: 7. The CDR3 DNA reads TGCAGTGCTAGAGGTTGGGGCGGGGGGGCCAATGAGCAGTTCTTC. Translating it yields CSARGWGGGANEQFF.

This clonotype was picked up a small number of times. The chain carries TRBV5-8 and TRBJ2-1; TRBD1 agrees at 12 bases. Trimming cost V 3 bases and J 4 bases; bases outside gene matches: 8. Looked up from germline, CDR1 is SGHTS and CDR2 is YDEGEE. The CDR3 is 17 residues long. The CDR3 reads CASSWDRGPQFYNEQFF. CDR3 in DNA: TGTGCCAGCAGCTGGGACAGGGGGCCACAATTTTACAATGAGCAGTTCTTC.

V is TRBV21-1 and J is TRBJ2-7; the table's D gene call, TRBD1, was not cross checked with the DNA. TRBV21-1 is a known pseudogene. This CDR3 contains 18 residues. The CDR3: CASSKVWTGGPVAYEQYF. DNA for the CDR3: TGTGCCAGCAGCAAAGTGTGGACAGGGGGCCCCGTAGCCTACGAGCAGTACTTC.

The chain carries TRBV7-6 and TRBJ2-3, with D maybe TRBD2 (5 bases). V shed 4 bases and J shed 3 bases, with 17 bases lying between them. CDR3 length: 16 residues. From germline, CDR1 is SGHVS and CDR2 FNYEAQ. DNA for the CDR3: TGTGCCAGCAGCTCAACGAGGGTGTCCCGAACAGATACGCAGTATTTT. As protein: CASSSTRVSRTDTQYF.

The chain couples TRBV20-1 to TRBJ2-7; D gene ambiguous. Germline V CDR1 and CDR2: DFQATT, SNEGSKA (reference sequence). Trimming took 8 bases from V and 3 from J, leaving 14 bases between them. The CDR3 is 12 amino acids. The CDR3 sequence is CSTRTLIYEQYF. The CDR3 bases are TGCAGTACAAGGACCTTGATCTACGAGCAGTACTTC.

V and J are TRBV3-1 and TRBJ2-2; 12 positions match TRBD2. Germline assignment: CDR1 LGHDT and CDR2 YNNKEL (reference sequence). The CDR3 is made up of 21 amino acids. After removal of 2 bases from V and 1 base from J, the junction contained 14 bases not matched to a gene. Here the CDR3 DNA reads TGTGCCAGCAGCCAACCGACCGGGACTAGCGGGCTTACAATGAACACCGGGGAGCTGTTTTTT. It encodes CASSQPTGTSGLTMNTGELFF.

This clonotype was counted a few times. J is TRBJ2-3 and V is TRBV6-1; D unclear. CDR1 MNHNS and CDR2 SASEGT come from the germline V gene. This CDR3 has 14 residues. V lost 6 bases and J 4 bases, leaving 14 bases between the germline ends. The CDR3 nucleotides are TGTGCCAGCAGCGGACCATTGGGCCCAGATACGCAGTATTTT. The encoded protein is CASSGPLGPDTQYF.